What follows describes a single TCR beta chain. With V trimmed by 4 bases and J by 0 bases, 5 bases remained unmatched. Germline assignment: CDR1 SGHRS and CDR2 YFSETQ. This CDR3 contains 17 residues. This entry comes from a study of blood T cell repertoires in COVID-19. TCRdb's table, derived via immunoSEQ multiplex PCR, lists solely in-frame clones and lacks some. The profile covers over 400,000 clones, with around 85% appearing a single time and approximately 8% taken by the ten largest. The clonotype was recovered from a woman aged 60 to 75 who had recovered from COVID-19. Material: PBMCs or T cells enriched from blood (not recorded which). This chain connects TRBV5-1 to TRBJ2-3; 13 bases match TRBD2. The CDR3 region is CASSRTSGRTSTDTQYF. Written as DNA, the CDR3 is TGCGCCAGCAGCCGGACTAGCGGGAGAACTAGCACAGATACGCAGTATTTT.